This section outlines one T cell receptor beta chain sequence together with its context. The CDR3 loop spans 11 amino acids. Germline V gene lookup returns CDR1 LGHDT and CDR2 YNNKEL (reference sequence). V gave up 8 bases and J gave up 3 bases, with 4 bases separating them. The sample belongs to a study of T cells after yellow fever vaccination. A universal primer site and UMIs were added as TCR cDNA was made by 5'RACE template switching. TCRdb used MiXCR to reprocess the 5' RACE reads, holding one entry per CDR3 protein. The profile shows 510,000 or so distinct CDR3 sequences, 15% to 20% of them singletons.

This clonotype was obtained from a young man who received the YFV17D yellow fever vaccine. The sample was PBMCs, taken 15 days after the yellow fever booster vaccination. The rearrangement uses TRBV3-1 and TRBJ2-2; D is uncertain. Here the CDR3 reads CASGDTGELFF. CDR3 bases: TGTGCCAGCGGCGACACCGGGGAGCTGTTTTTT.